This TCR beta chain stems from a study of a mutant IDH1 vaccine in newly diagnosed glioma. Looking at the study overall: The first vaccination came 4-6 weeks after radiotherapy alone, or with temozolomide cycles. Whole-study findings and limits: Whatever changes occurred in top peripheral T cell clonotypes seemed unrelated to pseudoprogression. Immune responses induced by vaccination arose in about 93% of the patients.

Time point meaning: week 11, during vaccination. Every single dose of the vaccine, 300 ug of mutant IDH1 20-mer peptide, came with topical imiquimod. Concerning this clone: Antigen: not known.

The data were produced by immunoSEQ multiplex PCR, yet TCRdb's version contains in-frame clones alone and is incomplete. Among about 60,000 clones listed, under 85% were seen once. The CDR3 has 12 residues. V lost 3 bases to trimming and J lost 9 bases, with 9 bases between them. Germline V gene data show CDR1 as SGHKS and CDR2 as YYEKEE (reference sequence). The sample consisted of PBMCs, taken from a glioma patient whose treatment included an IDH1 peptide vaccine. This sequence originates from a man aged 25 to 40 with glioma. V and J are TRBV5-5 and TRBJ1-4; weak D call: TRBD1 (5 bases). DNA for the CDR3: TGTGCCAGCAGCTGGGACGGGAAAAAACTGTTTTTT. Its protein is CASSWDGKKLFF. The whole variable domain, remainder taken from reference TRBV5-5 and TRBJ1-4, is DAGVTQSPTHLIKTRGQQVTLRCSPISGHKSVSWYQQVLGQGPQFIFQYYEKEERGRGNFPDRFSARQFPNYSSELNVNALLLGDSALYLCASSWDGKKLFFGSGTQLSVL.